This T cell receptor (beta chain) was recorded in a study of response to subunit inactivated influenza vaccine. This clonotype was detected a few times. Its target is unknown. TCRdb called the RT-PCR reads again in MiXCR, with one record for every CDR3 protein. The table shows around 580,000 distinct CDR3 sequences, with 12% to 15% occurring only once. Findings and caveats of the study: Authors proposed each seasonal influenza vaccination draws in few new T cells.

Source: PBMCs from blood, taken roughly 13 days after vaccination. The sequence was collected from a man aged 50 to 60 who received an inactivated influenza vaccine.

This CDR3 reads CASSSWGTGLRTDTQYF. CDR3 coding DNA: TGTGCCAGCAGCTCCTGGGGAACAGGGTTACGCACAGATACGCAGTATTTT. This chain uses TRBV7-2 with TRBJ2-3, with a tentative D call TRBD1 (6 bases). The CDR3 extends over 17 amino acids. CDR1 SGHTA and CDR2 FQGNSA come from the germline V gene. V was shortened by 4 bases and J by 1 base, with 18 bases between the two germline ends.